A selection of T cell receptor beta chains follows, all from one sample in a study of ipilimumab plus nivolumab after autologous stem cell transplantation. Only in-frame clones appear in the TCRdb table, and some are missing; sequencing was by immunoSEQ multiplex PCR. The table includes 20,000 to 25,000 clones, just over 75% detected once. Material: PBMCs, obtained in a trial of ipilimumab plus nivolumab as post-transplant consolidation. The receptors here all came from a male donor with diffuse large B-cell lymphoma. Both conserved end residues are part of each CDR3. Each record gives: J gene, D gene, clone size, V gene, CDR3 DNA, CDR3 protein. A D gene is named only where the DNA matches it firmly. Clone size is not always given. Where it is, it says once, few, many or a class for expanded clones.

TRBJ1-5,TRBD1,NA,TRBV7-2,TGTGCCAGCAGCTTAGGTAGACAGGGGAATCAGCCCCAGCATTTT,CASSLGRQGNQPQHF
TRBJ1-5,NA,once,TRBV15,TGTGCCACCAGCAGAGATGCCCTGGATCCCCAGCATTTT,CATSRDALDPQHF
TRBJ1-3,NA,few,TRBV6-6,TGTGCCAGCAGTGCAGCTGGAAACACCATATATTTT,CASSAAGNTIYF
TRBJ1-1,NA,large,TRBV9,TGTGCCAGCAGCGTAGGGGCAGGGGAGACCACTGAAGCTTTCTTT,CASSVGAGETTEAFF
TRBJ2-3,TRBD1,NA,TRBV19,TGTGCCAGTAGTATGGGACAGTCCACAGATACGCAGTATTTT,CASSMGQSTDTQYF
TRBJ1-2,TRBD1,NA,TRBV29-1,TGCAGCGTTGAAAAGGGACAGGGCTATGGCTACACCTTC,CSVEKGQGYGYTF
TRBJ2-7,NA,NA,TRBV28,TGTGCCAGCAGTCGGGCGTACGAGCAGTACTTC,CASSRAYEQYF
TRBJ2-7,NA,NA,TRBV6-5,TGTGCCAGCAGTTGGAGTGCTTCAGGGGAGTACGAGCAGTACTTC,CASSWSASGEYEQYF
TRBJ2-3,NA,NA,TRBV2,TGTGCCAGCAGCCCTGGGACTGGCAACACAGATACGCAGTATTTT,CASSPGTGNTDTQYF
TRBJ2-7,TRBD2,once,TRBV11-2,TGTGCCAGCAGCTTAGTGCCTAGCGGGGGGACCTACGAGCAGTACTTC,CASSLVPSGGTYEQYF
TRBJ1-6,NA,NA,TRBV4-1,TGCACCAGCAGCCAAGATGGGGCAGGGATGAATTCACCCCTCCACTTT,CTSSQDGAGMNSPLHF
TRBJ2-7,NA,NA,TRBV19,TGTGCCAGTAGTATGGTCGGACAGCCAAAGTACGAGCAGTACTTC,CASSMVGQPKYEQYF
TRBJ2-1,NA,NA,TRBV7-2,TGTGCCAGCAGCTCCGGACAGAGCTCCTACAATGAGCAGTTCTTC,CASSSGQSSYNEQFF
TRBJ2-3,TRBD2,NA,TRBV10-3,TGTGCCATCAGTGAGAGGTTAGCGGGGGGGCTTCCCAGGGAACTTATTAGCACAGATACGCAGTATTTT,CAISERLAGGLPRELISTDTQYF
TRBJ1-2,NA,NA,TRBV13,TGTGCCAGCAGCTTAGGCAGGGATAGAGGCTACACCTTC,CASSLGRDRGYTF
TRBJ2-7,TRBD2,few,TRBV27,TGTGCCAGCAGTTTATACCCTTCTAGCGGGGGGGCGACGTACGAGCAGTACTTC,CASSLYPSSGGATYEQYF
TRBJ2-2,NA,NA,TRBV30,TGTGCCTGGACCCCTCCCGGAGGGCCGGGCGGGGAGCTGTTTTTT,CAWTPPGGPGGELFF
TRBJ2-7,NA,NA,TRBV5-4,TGTGCCAGCAGCAAGGACAGCTACGAGCAGTACTTC,CASSKDSYEQYF
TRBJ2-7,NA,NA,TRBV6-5,TGTGCCAGCAGTTTTCCGGGACTCCAATACGAGCAGTACTTC,CASSFPGLQYEQYF
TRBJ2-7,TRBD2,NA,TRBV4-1,TGCGCCAGCAGCGGACGGACTAGCGGGGGGGGCAACTACGAGCAGTACTTC,CASSGRTSGGGNYEQYF
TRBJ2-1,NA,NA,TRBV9,TGTGCCAGCAGCGTTTATGGCGGCGAGCAGTTCTTC,CASSVYGGEQFF
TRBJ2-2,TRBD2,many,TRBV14,TGTGCCAGCAGCCCCCCCGGACTAGTGAACACCGGGGAGCTGTTTTTT,CASSPPGLVNTGELFF
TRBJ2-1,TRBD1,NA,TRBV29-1,TGCAGCGTTGTAAGGCCAGGGGGATATTATGAGCAGTTCTTC,CSVVRPGGYYEQFF
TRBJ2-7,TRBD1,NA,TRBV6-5,TGTGCCAGCAGTTACCGGGACAGAAGCTCCTACGAGCAGTACTTC,CASSYRDRSSYEQYF
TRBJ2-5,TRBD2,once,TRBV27,TGTGCCAGCAGACCGGGACTAGCGTCCCAAGAGACCCAGTACTTC,CASRPGLASQETQYF
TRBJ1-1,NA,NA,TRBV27,TGTGCCAGCAGTTCCTCCCGGACAGTTGAAGCTTTCTTT,CASSSSRTVEAFF
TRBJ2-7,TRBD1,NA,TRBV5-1,TGCGCCAGCAGCCCGGGGACAGGGGACACCTACGAGCAGTACTTC,CASSPGTGDTYEQYF
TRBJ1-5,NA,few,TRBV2,TGTGCCAGCAAAGGGGACGGAAATCAGCCCCAGCATTTT,CASKGDGNQPQHF
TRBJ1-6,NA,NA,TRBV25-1,TGTGCCAGCAGTGAATTGTGGACCGGAATGGGTTCACCCCTCCACTTT,CASSELWTGMGSPLHF
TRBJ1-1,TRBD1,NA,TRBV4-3,TGCGCCAGCAGCCACCGACAGGGAGTACCTGAAGCTTTCTTT,CASSHRQGVPEAFF
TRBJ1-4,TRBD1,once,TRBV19,TGTGCCAGTAGTACTGGACAGGTGAAGACTGAAAAACTGTTTTTT,CASSTGQVKTEKLFF
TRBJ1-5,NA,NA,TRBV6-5,TGTGCCAGCAGTTACTCGGATCATCAGCCCCAGCATTTT,CASSYSDHQPQHF
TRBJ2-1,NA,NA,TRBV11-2,TGTGCCAGCAGCGTTCAATCCTACAATGAGCAGTTCTTC,CASSVQSYNEQFF
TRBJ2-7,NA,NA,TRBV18,TGTGCCAGCTCACCACCTACAGGACCCTACGAGCAGTACTTC,CASSPPTGPYEQYF
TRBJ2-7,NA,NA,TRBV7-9,TGTGCCAGCAGCTTATGGGGTGAGGCCGAGCAGTACTTC,CASSLWGEAEQYF
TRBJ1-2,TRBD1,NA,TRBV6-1,TGTGCCAGCAGTCCCCGAGACAGGGCGAATGGCTACACCTTC,CASSPRDRANGYTF
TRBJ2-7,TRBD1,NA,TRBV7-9,TGTGCCAGCAGCTTTGACAGGGACGATTACGAGCAGTACTTC,CASSFDRDDYEQYF
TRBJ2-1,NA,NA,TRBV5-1,TGCGCCAGCAGCTTAGGACAGAGCTCCTACAATGAGCAGTTCTTC,CASSLGQSSYNEQFF
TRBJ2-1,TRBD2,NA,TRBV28,TGTGCCAGCAGCCCGGGGACTAGCTTACATGAGCAGTTCTTC,CASSPGTSLHEQFF
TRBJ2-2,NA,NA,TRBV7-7,TGTGCCAGCAGCCAACTGTCCACCGGGGAGCTGTTTTTT,CASSQLSTGELFF
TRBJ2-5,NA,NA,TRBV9,TGTGCCAGCAGCGTATCCCACCAAGAGACCCAGTACTTC,CASSVSHQETQYF
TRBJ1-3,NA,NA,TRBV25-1,TGTGCCAGCAGTGTTCCGGGGCACGGAAACACCATATATTTT,CASSVPGHGNTIYF
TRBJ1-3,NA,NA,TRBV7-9,TGTGCCAGCAGCTTAGACCCTCTAGCTCTGGGAAACACCATATATTTT,CASSLDPLALGNTIYF
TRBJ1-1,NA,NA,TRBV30,TGTGCCTGGGACTCTCAGGGTGTCACTGAAGCTTTCTTT,CAWDSQGVTEAFF